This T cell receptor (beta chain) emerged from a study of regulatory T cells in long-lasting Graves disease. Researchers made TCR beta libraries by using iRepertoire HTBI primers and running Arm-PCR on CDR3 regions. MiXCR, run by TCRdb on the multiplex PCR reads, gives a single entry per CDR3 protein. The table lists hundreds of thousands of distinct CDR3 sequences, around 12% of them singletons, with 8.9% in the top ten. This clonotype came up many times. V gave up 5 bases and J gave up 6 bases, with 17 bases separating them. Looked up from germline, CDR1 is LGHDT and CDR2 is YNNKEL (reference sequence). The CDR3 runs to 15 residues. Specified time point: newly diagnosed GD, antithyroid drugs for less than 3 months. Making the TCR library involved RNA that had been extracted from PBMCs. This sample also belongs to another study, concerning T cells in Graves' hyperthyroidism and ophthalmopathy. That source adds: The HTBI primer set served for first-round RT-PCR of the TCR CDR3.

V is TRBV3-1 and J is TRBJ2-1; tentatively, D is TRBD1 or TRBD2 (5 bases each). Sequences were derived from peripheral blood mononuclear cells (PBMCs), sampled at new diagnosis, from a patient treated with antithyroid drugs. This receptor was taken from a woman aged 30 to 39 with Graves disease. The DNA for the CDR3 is TGTGCCAGCAGCTTCGAGGTGTTTGGGGGCAATGAGCAGTTCTTC. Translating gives CASSFEVFGGNEQFF.